The T cell receptor (beta chain) under discussion was sequenced for a study of cytomegalovirus exposure and HLA in healthy donors. Study-wide results and caveats: Investigators reported some 150 TCR beta chains as tied to cytomegalovirus.

Regarding this clone: The antigen is not known. The same CDR3 also results from other DNA sequences found in this sample.

Trimming pared 6 bases from V and 8 bases from J, leaving 16 bases between. CDR3 length equals 13 residues. The germline gives CDR1 SNHLY, CDR2 FYNNEI. With 60 Vbeta and 13 Jbeta primers, the PCR was carried out. Libraries were prepared by immunoSEQ multiplex PCR; TCRdb keeps only in-frame clonotypes and omits some of them. The sample yields about 210,000 clones, 87% seen once. Sequenced material: PBMCs. This receptor was taken from a boy younger than 10 in good health and CMV-seronegative. This rearrangement joins TRBV2 to TRBJ1-2, with a weak D call TRBD1 (5 bases). CDR3 sequence (DNA): TGTGCCAGCAGCGGCAGGGCATCGTGGGGCTACACCTTC. Its protein product is CASSGRASWGYTF. The entire variable domain, with the rest obtained from reference TRBV2 and TRBJ1-2, is as follows: EPEVTQTPSHQVTQMGQEVILRCVPISNHLYFYWYRQILGQKVEFLVSFYNNEISEKSEIFDDQFSVERPDGSNFTLKIRSTKLEDSAMYFCASSGRASWGYTFGSGTRLTVV.